The 10 T cell receptor beta chains presented below share a single source sample, sequenced in a study of T-cell memory formation after mild COVID-19. TCRdb called the 5' RACE reads again in MiXCR, with one record for every CDR3 protein. The sample holds about 430,000 distinct CDR3 sequences; about a sixth are singletons and the top ten take around a fifth. The source material was PBMCs or a T cell subset sorted from them (not recorded which). These receptors all stem from a man between 18 and 29 years old who had mild COVID-19 (a few samples of this study predate the infection). Cell type and time point are not known.

The rearrangement joins TRBV5-4 to TRBJ2-5, with a tentative D call TRBD2 (5 bases). V lost 2 bases and J lost 5, with 16 bases in between. The V gene's germline CDR1 is SGHNT and CDR2 YYREEE (reference sequence). This CDR3 is built from 15 residues. Written as DNA, the CDR3 is TGTGCCAGCAGCTTTCAGAGGGCAGCATGGGAGACCCAGTACTTC. Amino acids: CASSFQRAAWETQYF.

V usage is TRBV20-1 and J usage is TRBJ2-5; 11 bases are shared with TRBD1. The CDR3 sequence is 14 residues long. The V and J ends lost 6 bases and 4 bases, in that order; junction bases with no gene match: 7. CDR1 and CDR2 (germline): DFQATT, SNEGSKA (reference sequence). The CDR3 DNA reads TGCAGTGCCCGCGGAGGGACAGGGGGAGAGACCCAGTACTTC. Its translation: CSARGGTGGETQYF.

The V gene is TRBV6-5, the J gene TRBJ2-7; the match to TRBD2 covers 8 bases. J gave up 7 bases and V 6 bases, and 5 bases lay outside the gene matches. The length of the CDR3 is 12 residues. Per germline, CDR1 MNHEY and CDR2 SVGAGI. The CDR3 region is CASRRSGGEQYV. CDR3 DNA sequence: TGTGCCAGCAGGAGATCGGGGGGGGAGCAGTACGTC.

This clonotype has ten or more counts. The junction does not match germline at one end; this may be a read error. The genes are TRBV5-1 and TRBJ2-5; 7 bases align to TRBD2. This CDR3 contains 13 residues. Germline V gene data show CDR1 as SGHRS and CDR2 as YFSETQ. CDR3 bases: TGTGCTAGTGGAACGGGGGGTCGAGAGACCCAGTACTTC. This encodes CASGTGGRETQYF.

CDR3: CASRTWATDTQYF. The CDR3 DNA sequence: TGTGCCAGCCGTACCTGGGCCACAGATACGCAGTATTTT. This chain links TRBV27 with TRBJ2-3; D gene uncertain. This CDR3 has 13 residues. CDR1 and CDR2 (germline): MNHEY, SMNVEV (reference sequence). Trimming shortened V by 8 bases and J by 2 bases, and 11 bases separated the two germline ends.

The gene calls are TRBV5-1 and TRBJ1-4, with D possibly being TRBD1 (5 bases). The CDR3 extends over 14 amino acids. The germline V gene has CDR1 SGHRS and CDR2 YFSETQ. V was shortened by 0 bases and J by 8 bases, with 11 bases between the two germline ends. This CDR3 is CASSLEGFGEKLFF. The CDR3 region has the DNA TGCGCCAGCAGCTTGGAGGGGTTCGGCGAAAAACTGTTTTTT. The complete variable domain, with remaining parts taken from reference TRBV5-1 and TRBJ1-4, reads KAGVTQTPRYLIKTRGQQVTLSCSPISGHRSVSWYQQTPGQGLQFLFEYFSETQRNKGNFPGRFSGRQFSNSRSEMNVSTLELGDSALYLCASSLEGFGEKLFFGSGTQLSVL.

This clonotype was seen a handful of times. CDR3 in amino acids: CSVDGEQYV. The CDR3, as DNA: TGCAGCGTTGATGGGGAGCAGTACGTC. This chain joins TRBV29-1 and TRBJ2-7; D gene ambiguous. The CDR3 is made up of 9 amino acids. Trimming removed 3 bases from V and 7 bases from J, with 4 bases in between. Germline V gives CDR1 SQVTM, CDR2 ANQGSEA.

In DNA form, the CDR3 reads TGTGCCAGCAGTTTCGGAAGGGGAGAGCAGTTCTTC. Translated, it gives CASSFGRGEQFF. The chain uses TRBV27 and TRBJ2-1, with D maybe TRBD1 (5 bases). This CDR3 comprises 12 residues. With 3 bases removed from V and 10 bases from J, the gap between germline ends came to 10 bases. The germline V gene has CDR1 MNHEY and CDR2 SMNVEV (reference sequence).

The rearrangement joins TRBV7-9 to TRBJ1-1; possibly TRBD1 for D (6 bases). Per the germline V gene, CDR1 is SEHNR and CDR2 is FQNEAQ (reference sequence). The CDR3 totals 15 residues. V gave up 5 bases and J gave up 1 base, with 14 bases separating them. CDR3 sequence reads: CASSTAGGPNTEAFF. The CDR3 coding sequence is TGTGCCAGCAGCACGGCCGGGGGGCCGAACACTGAAGCTTTCTTT. Full variable domain (outside the CDR3, taken from reference TRBV7-9 and TRBJ1-1): DTGVSQNPRHKITKRGQNVTFRCDPISEHNRLYWYRQTLGQGPEFLTYFQNEAQLEKSRLLSDRFSAERPKGSFSTLEIQRTEQGDSAMYLCASSTAGGPNTEAFFGQGTRLTVV.

This clonotype was counted between two and nine times. The chain joins TRBV27 to TRBJ2-7; 10 bases are shared with TRBD1. Germline values: CDR1 MNHEY, CDR2 SMNVEV (reference sequence). V shed 5 bases, J shed 4 bases, and the junction held 11 bases outside the gene matches. This CDR3 has 16 residues. The chain's CDR3 is CASSPGTGVSTYEQYV. The CDR3 DNA is TGTGCCAGCAGTCCCGGGACAGGGGTTTCGACTTACGAGCAGTACGTC.